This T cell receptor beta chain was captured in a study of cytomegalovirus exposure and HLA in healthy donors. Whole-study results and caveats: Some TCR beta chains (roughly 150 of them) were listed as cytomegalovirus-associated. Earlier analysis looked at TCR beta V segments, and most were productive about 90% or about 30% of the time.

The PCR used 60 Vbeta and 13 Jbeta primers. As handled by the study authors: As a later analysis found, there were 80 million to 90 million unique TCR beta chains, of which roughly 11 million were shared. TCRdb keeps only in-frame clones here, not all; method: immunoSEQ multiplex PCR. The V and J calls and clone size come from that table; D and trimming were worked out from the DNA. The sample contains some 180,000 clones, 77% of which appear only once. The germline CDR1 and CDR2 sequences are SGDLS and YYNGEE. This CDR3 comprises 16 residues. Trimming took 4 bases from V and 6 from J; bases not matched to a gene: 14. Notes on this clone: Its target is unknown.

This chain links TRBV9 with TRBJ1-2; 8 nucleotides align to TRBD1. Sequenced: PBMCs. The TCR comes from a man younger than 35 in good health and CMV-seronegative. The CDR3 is CASSRGQGGFYDGYTF. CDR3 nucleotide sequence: TGTGCCAGCAGCCGAGGACAGGGAGGGTTTTACGATGGCTACACCTTC.